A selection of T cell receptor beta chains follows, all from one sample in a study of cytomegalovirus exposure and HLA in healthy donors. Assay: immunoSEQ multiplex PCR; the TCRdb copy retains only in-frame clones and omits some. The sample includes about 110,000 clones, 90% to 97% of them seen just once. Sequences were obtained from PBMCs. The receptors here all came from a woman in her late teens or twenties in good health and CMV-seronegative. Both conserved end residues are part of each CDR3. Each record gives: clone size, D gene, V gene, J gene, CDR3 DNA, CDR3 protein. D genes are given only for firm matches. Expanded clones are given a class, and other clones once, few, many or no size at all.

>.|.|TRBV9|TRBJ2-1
TGTGCCAGCAGCGGCGACACTTACCTCTACAATGAGCAGTTCTTC
CASSGDTYLYNEQFF
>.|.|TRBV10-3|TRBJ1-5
TGTGCCATCAGTGAGTCAAGCGAGGCTCAGCCCCAGCATTTT
CAISESSEAQPQHF
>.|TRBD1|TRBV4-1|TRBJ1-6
TGCGCCAGCAGCCAAGCAGGGACAGATCCGCCACATAATTCACCCCTCCACTTT
CASSQAGTDPPHNSPLHF
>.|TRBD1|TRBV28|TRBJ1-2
TGTGCCAGCAGTTTGCAGCCGGGACAGGGTCATGGCTACACCTTC
CASSLQPGQGHGYTF
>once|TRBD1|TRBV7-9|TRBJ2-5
TGTGCCAGCAGCCCCCGAGGGACAGGGATCGGTCGGGAGACCCAGTACTTC
CASSPRGTGIGRETQYF
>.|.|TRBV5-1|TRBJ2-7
TGCGCCAGCAGCTTGGTCCCCGACGAGCAGTACTTC
CASSLVPDEQYF
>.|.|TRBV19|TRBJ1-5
TGTGCCAGTAATGGGCAGGGGCCCAGAGGGCAGCCCCAGCATTTT
CASNGQGPRGQPQHF
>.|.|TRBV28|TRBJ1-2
TGTGCCAGCAGTTTTAGGGGTAACTATGGCTACACCTTC
CASSFRGNYGYTF
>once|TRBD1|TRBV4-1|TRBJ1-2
TGCGCCAGCAGCCAAGAAGGCACAGGGGCTAACTATGGCTACACCTTC
CASSQEGTGANYGYTF
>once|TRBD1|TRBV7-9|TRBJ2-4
TGTGCCAGCAGCTTAGCGAACGGACAGGCTGTTGGGAACATTCAGTACTTC
CASSLANGQAVGNIQYF
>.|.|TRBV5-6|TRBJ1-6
TGTGCCAGCAGCTTGGGTGCGCAGGGAAATTCACCCCTCCACTTT
CASSLGAQGNSPLHF
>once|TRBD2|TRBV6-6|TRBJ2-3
TGTGCCAGCAGTCCGGGGGGATACACAGATACGCAGTATTTT
CASSPGGYTDTQYF
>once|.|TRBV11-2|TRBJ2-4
TGTGCCAGCAGCTTCGTAACGGGAGTAGCCAAAAACATTCAGTACTTC
CASSFVTGVAKNIQYF
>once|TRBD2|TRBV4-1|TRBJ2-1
TGCGCCAGCAGCCAAGGACTAGCGGCCTACAATGAGCAGTTCTTC
CASSQGLAAYNEQFF
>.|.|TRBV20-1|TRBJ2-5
TGCAGTGCTAATCCGCAAGAGACCCAGTACTTC
CSANPQETQYF
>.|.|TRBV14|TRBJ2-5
TGTGCCAGCAGCCGTCTGCCGCCGGGGACCCAGTACTTC
CASSRLPPGTQYF
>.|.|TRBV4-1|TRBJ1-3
TGCGCCAGCGGCCAAGATAGGCATAGCCGGGGGGGCTCAGGAAACACCATATATTTT
CASGQDRHSRGGSGNTIYF
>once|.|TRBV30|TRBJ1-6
TGTGCCTGGGGCATATGGGGGAGGGGTAATTCACCCCTCCACTTT
CAWGIWGRGNSPLHF
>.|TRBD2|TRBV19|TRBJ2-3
TGTGCCAGTAGTATGAAATTAGCGGGGGGGCCTGGGTTCACAGATACGCAGTATTTT
CASSMKLAGGPGFTDTQYF
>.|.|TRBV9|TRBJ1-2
TGTGCCAGCAGCACCGGAGGGACTCCGAGGGATGGCTACACCTTC
CASSTGGTPRDGYTF
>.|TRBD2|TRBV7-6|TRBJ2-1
TGTGCCAGCAGCGGTAGCGGGGCTGGCTCCTACAATGAGCAGTTCTTC
CASSGSGAGSYNEQFF
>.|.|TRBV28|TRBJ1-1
TGTGCCAGCGGAGCGGGGAACACTGAAGCTTTCTTT
CASGAGNTEAFF
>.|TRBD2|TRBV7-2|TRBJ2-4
TGTGCCAGCAGCGTCCGTAGGCGGGGGGGCTCGCTAAACATTCAGTACTTC
CASSVRRRGGSLNIQYF
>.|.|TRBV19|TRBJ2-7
TGTGCCAGTAGTATAGGGTTCGGCGGAGTGGAGCAGTACTTC
CASSIGFGGVEQYF
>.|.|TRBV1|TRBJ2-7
TGCACCAGCTGTAAAGGACTCGAGGGCTACGAGCAGTACTTC
CTSCKGLEGYEQYF
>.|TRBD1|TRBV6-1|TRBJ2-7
TGTGCCAGCATCACAGGGGCGACAACCTACGAGCAGTACTTC
CASITGATTYEQYF
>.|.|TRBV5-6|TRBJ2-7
TGTGCCAGCAGCTTTGTCGGGGGCTCCTACGAGCAGTACTTC
CASSFVGGSYEQYF
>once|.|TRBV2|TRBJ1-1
TGTGCCAGCAGGTCTAGTCTGGGCACTGAAGCTTTCTTT
CASRSSLGTEAFF
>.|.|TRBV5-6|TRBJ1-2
TGTGCCAGCAGCCCCCGGGGGGGCGCCCCCCCTTGGGGCTACACCTTC
CASSPRGGAPPWGYTF
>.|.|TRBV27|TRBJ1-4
TGTGCCAGCAGTTTATCATTTGCCAGGGATGAAAAACTGTTTTTT
CASSLSFARDEKLFF
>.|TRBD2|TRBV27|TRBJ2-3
TGTGCCAGCAGTCGGTATGGGGTGGGGACTAGCGGGCCGGATACGCAGTATTTT
CASSRYGVGTSGPDTQYF
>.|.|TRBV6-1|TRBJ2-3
TGTGCCAGCAGTGATCAGGGTATCGGGTCGGGAGATACGCAGTATTTT
CASSDQGIGSGDTQYF
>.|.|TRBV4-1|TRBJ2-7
TGCGCCAGCAGCCAAGATATGGGGGGAGCCTCCTACGAGCAGTACTTC
CASSQDMGGASYEQYF
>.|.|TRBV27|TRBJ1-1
TGTGCCAGCAGTTCGACAGCTATGAACACTGAAGCTTTCTTT
CASSSTAMNTEAFF
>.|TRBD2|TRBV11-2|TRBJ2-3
TGTGCCAGCAGCTTAGTTAGAGGACTAGTGGGGGATACGCAGTATTTT
CASSLVRGLVGDTQYF
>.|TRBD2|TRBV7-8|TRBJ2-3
TGTGCCAGCAGCTCCCCCAGCGGGGACGCAGATACGCAGTATTTT
CASSSPSGDADTQYF
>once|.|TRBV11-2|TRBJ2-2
TGTGCCAGCAGCTTAGCTGGTTTAGATTCCGGGGAGCTGTTTTTT
CASSLAGLDSGELFF
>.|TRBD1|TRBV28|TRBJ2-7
TGTGCCAGCAGTCCCGTTACCGGGACAGAAACTGACGAGCAGTACTTC
CASSPVTGTETDEQYF
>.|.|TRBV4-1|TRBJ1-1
TGCGCCAGCAGCCCGCAGCTTGGACAGATCCACTCGAGCACTGAAGCTTTCTTT
CASSPQLGQIHSSTEAFF
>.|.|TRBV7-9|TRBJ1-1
TGTGCCAGCAGCTTAGATCAGGGATACACTGAAGCTTTCTTT
CASSLDQGYTEAFF
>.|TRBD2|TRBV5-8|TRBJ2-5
TGTGCCAGCAGGACTAGCGGGGGGGGCTTGGAGACCCAGTACTTC
CASRTSGGGLETQYF
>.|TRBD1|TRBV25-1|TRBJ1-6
TGTGCCAGCAGCCGGGGACAGCGCTATAATTCACCCCTCCACTTT
CASSRGQRYNSPLHF
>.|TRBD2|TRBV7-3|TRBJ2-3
TGTGCCAGCAGCCCAACTAGCGGAGGCACAGATACGCAGTATTTT
CASSPTSGGTDTQYF
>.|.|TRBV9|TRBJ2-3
TGTGCCAGCAGCGGGAGTCAAGTCCTGACAGATACGCAGTATTTT
CASSGSQVLTDTQYF
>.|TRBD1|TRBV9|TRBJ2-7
TGTGCCAGCAGCGCGGGGACAGGGGTCTACGAGCAGTACTTC
CASSAGTGVYEQYF
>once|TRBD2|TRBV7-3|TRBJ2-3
TGTGCCAGCAGCATTTTAGCGGGGGGAATAGATACGCAGTATTTT
CASSILAGGIDTQYF
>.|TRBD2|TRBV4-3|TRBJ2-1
TGCGCCAGCAGCCAAACCCCGCAAGCGGGGGGATCCAATGAGCAGTTCTTC
CASSQTPQAGGSNEQFF
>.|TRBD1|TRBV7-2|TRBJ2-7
TGTGCCAGCAGCGGATGGACAGGGTCCTACGAGCAGTACTTC
CASSGWTGSYEQYF
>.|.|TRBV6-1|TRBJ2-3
TGTGCCAGCAGTGAACGCGGGACGGCAGATACGCAGTATTTT
CASSERGTADTQYF